This entry is about one TCR beta chain. This sample was included in a study of blood T cell repertoires in COVID-19. Across the whole study: PBMCs, B-cell-depleted T cells, or T cells provided the cDNA or gDNA that made up the material.

Measured with immunoSEQ multiplex PCR; TCRdb has only the in-frame clones, and not every one. The sample lists about 44,000 clones, just over 90% occurring once. This sequence was found in a man in his forties or fifties with COVID-19, enrolled during active disease. The specimen sequenced was peripheral blood.

The CDR3 DNA reads as TGTGCCAGTCGTCTACAGGGCCAAGAGACCCAGTACTTC. The encoded protein is CASRLQGQETQYF. This rearrangement joins TRBV28 to TRBJ2-5; TRBD1 might be the D (6 bases). Per the germline V gene, CDR1 is MDHEN and CDR2 is SYDVKM. The CDR3 contains 13 residues. The V gene lost 9 bases and the J gene lost 1 base, with 12 bases spanning the gap. Based on the CDR3 plus reference TRBV28 and TRBJ2-5, the full variable domain is DVKVTQSSRYLVKRTGEKVFLECVQDMDHENMFWYRQDPGLGLRLIYFSYDVKMKEKGDIPEGYSVSREKKERFSLILESASTNQTSMYLCASRLQGQETQYFGPGTRLLVL.